This entry describes one T cell receptor (beta chain). Which antigen it targets is not known. The sample holds no much larger clone one base away, and base qualities are not on file. The method behind the library was the immunoSEQ multiplex PCR assay. A mixture of 60 forward primers for TCR Vbeta segments and 13 reverse primers for TCR Jbeta segments was used in the multiplex PCR. A multiplex PCR assay on genomic DNA amplified the CDR3 region of rearranged TCR beta genes. On the Illumina HiSeq System, the amplified TCR beta libraries were sequenced as 87-base-pair reads. For the original study's pipeline: A later analysis counted tens of millions of unique TCR beta chains across the 670 or so repertoires, and roughly 11 million of these chains were shared by at least two donors. To remove PCR and sequencing errors, raw reads were error-corrected and collapsed into unique sequences using a nearest-neighbor algorithm that merged closely related sequences. CDR3 sequences were aligned to IMGT reference sequences to assign V, D and J gene segments. For a sequence to be retained, a match of at least six nucleotides to both a V gene segment and a J gene segment was required. Rearrangements were classified as productive when the CDR3 lacked stop codons and remained in frame with V and J, and all other rearrangements were classified as non-productive. Following IMGT convention, CDR3 was defined as the stretch from the second conserved V-encoded cysteine up to the conserved J-encoded phenylalanine. In an earlier analysis of more than 550 of the donors, sequences lacking an unambiguous match to a single V gene segment were excluded. In an earlier analysis of 450 to 750 of the donors, a V segment was called functional when productive rearrangements were above 56.7%, and segregating when the standard deviation between donors exceeded 5%. A statistical classification framework was developed to diagnose cytomegalovirus status using the catalog of TCR beta chain sequences. In a later analysis, TCR nucleotide sequences were compared against IMGT/GENE-DB human TR gene sequences so that V and J genes could be assigned. A later analysis assigned CDR3 sequences and most-parsimonious VDJ recombination scenarios with the TCRdist pipeline. In a later analysis, each TCR beta chain was defined by its CDR3 amino acid sequence together with its V-gene family, and reads without a unique V-gene family were excluded. To address suspected cross-contamination and a sequencing artifact, a later analysis removed some 620 highly shared, low-generation-probability nucleotide sequences. For each public chain, a later analysis derived a clonal expansion index from normalized ranks of inferred template counts within each repertoire. A later analysis computed generation probabilities with a VDJ recombination model fitted to out-of-frame rearrangements, and checked the results against IGoR. In a later analysis, TCR-TCR, TCR-HLA and TCR-CMV co-occurrence was scored with hypergeometric tests, and a repertoire-size bias correction was applied to TCR pairs. A later analysis estimated false discovery rates by permuting HLA or CMV assignments 20 times. In a later analysis, co-occurring TCRs were grouped using DBSCAN, with TCRdist sequence similarity added in when clustering inside HLA-allele-positive subsets. Repertoires with fewer than 30,000 or more than 120,000 public chains were left out of co-occurrence clustering, as were about 5 repertoires with anomalous nucleotide sharing. Imported from immuneACCESS, the table was reduced by TCRdb to in-frame sequences with V and J called. These copies leave out some clones; in studies compared against another copy, an unresolved V gene accounts for under half, and the cause of the remainder is not known. Clone size and V and J calls were adopted from that table, with D and trimming inferred from the DNA. In all, the sample holds roughly 160,000 clones, and roughly two thirds of those were seen once. More than 2.5% of the sample is taken by the ten largest.

The record originates from a study of cytomegalovirus exposure and HLA in healthy donors (dated 2017 in TCRdb). For context, the study as a whole: An earlier analysis of some 600 of the donors reported approximately 280 Gb of sequence data and 95 million to 140 million unique TCR beta sequences obtained from about 179 million T cells. Every repertoire in the discovery cohort had been generated on one and the same sequencing platform. In an earlier analysis of roughly 580 of the donors, high-throughput TCR beta sequencing was used to judge whether each TCR beta V gene segment behaved as functional or pseudogenic. Because of strong linkage in the cohort, a handful of DR-DQ haplotypes were treated as single units for association and clustering. A separate validation cohort of over a hundred different subjects was used in addition to the approximately 700-subject first cohort. The aim of the study was to test whether cataloging public T cell receptors could identify signatures of past pathogen exposure. High-throughput TCR immunosequencing, statistical association of individual TCRs with disease status, and machine learning were combined to predict cytomegalovirus infection status. On average, about 200,000 unique TCR beta nucleotide sequences were sequenced per donor among some 430 genotyped donors of the cohort, with 15% to 20% of those sequences being non-productive. The study profiled the T cell repertoires of about 640 subjects by immunosequencing and related them to cytomegalovirus serostatus. Both class I and class II loci were covered by HLA typing, at four-digit resolution. A later genetic analysis used genome-wide SNP genotypes for about 55% of the 666 donors, treating that subset as a discovery cohort. Alongside the repertoire data, information on donor age, sex, ethnicity and CMV serostatus was compiled. Rather than drawing on any new phenotypic data, the later analysis identified candidate immune exposures from TCR beta sequences and the way those sequences occurred across donors. The genetic ancestry cluster associated with self-reported Caucasian donors included 80% to 90% of the 398 genotyped donors. An early release covering 550 to 650 HLA-typed donors comprised approximately 290 gigabases of sequencing data and approximately 80 million unique TCR sequences. Typing coverage differed by locus: A, B, C, DRB1 and DQB1 were typed in roughly 620-640 donors, DQA1 in about 500, DPA1 in nearly 610, and DPB1 in 400 to 490. To study patterns of TCR occurrence, a later analysis re-analyzed previously published TCR beta repertoires from around 700 donors and added high-resolution HLA genotyping. Overall study results and their limits: In a later analysis, most CMV-associated TCR beta chains were found to appear HLA-restricted, with HLA associations seemingly driven largely by CMV exposure. When HLA alleles, especially DR and DQ, strongly co-occurred, attributing TCR associations to individual alleles was difficult. The sequencing pipeline was judged likely to have produced a cluster of highly shared sequence variants as a technical artifact. Linkage disequilibrium might explain the correlated functional status among segregating V segments, but an unknown experimental factor could not be ruled out. CMV serostatus was the only immune exposure information available for the cohort. The earlier analysis of 587 of the donors excluded approximately 17 rarely observed V segments, including chromosome 9 orphons, because counts were too low. A further reported finding was that TCR beta sequences accurately predicted the HLA-A and HLA-B alleles for most subjects in the first cohort. In a later analysis, several top co-occurrence clusters were reported to appear linked to parvovirus B19, influenza, CMV and Epstein-Barr virus. The study listed 164 TCR beta chains as associated with cytomegalovirus. The authors suggested that the approach could potentially be extended to other disease states and immunological phenotypes. Because some donors lacked HLA typing at each locus, the association tests relied only on the typed subset. Compared with the roughly 700-donor mean, donors in an Asian-associated ancestry cluster had fewer N-insertions in productive TCRs, according to a later genetic analysis. Presence/absence analyses assumed roughly uniform sequencing depth across donors, an assumption that may not hold. In a later analysis, HLA-associated TCR beta chains were found to be more clonally expanded and to have lower generation probabilities than equally common non-associated chains. In this cohort, only TCR beta chains were sequenced, and detectable features were limited by the absence of alpha or paired-chain data. In a later genetic analysis, a missense DCLRE1C variant was associated with V-gene and J-gene trimming of TCR beta chains, and the association was replicated in an independent cohort. At a false discovery rate of 0.05, a later analysis linked some 18,000 TCR beta sequences to specific HLA alleles. Most TCR sequences were seen in very few donors, while some public TCRs were found in many individuals. According to a later analysis, TCR association rates differed among HLA loci, with DRB1 alleles showing the most associated TCRs and HLA-C alleles showing the fewest. In an earlier analysis of under 600 of the donors, most TCR beta V segments were observed in productive rearrangements about 87% or about 30% of the time, broadly matching IMGT annotations. Cytomegalovirus status was reported to be diagnosed by the classifier with high specificity and sensitivity in both the original and validation cohorts. In vitro tests confirmed that a few of the cytomegalovirus-associated TCR beta chains recognize cytomegalovirus antigens. Because the 87-base-pair reads could not distinguish some IMGT-functional V segments, including TRBV6-2 and TRBV6-3, those segments were excluded.

The cohort comprised some 680 healthy bone marrow donors. Cohort members were all nominally healthy when sampled, although unrecorded immune exposures were likely present. The donor was CMV seronegative and was included in the group of about 400 seronegative cohort members. A peripheral blood sample was provided by each donor, and peripheral blood mononuclear cells were used for TCR beta sequencing. The Qiagen DNeasy Blood Extraction Kit was used to extract genomic DNA from the blood cell samples. V is pruned by 3 bases and J by 2 bases, leaving 1 base of the junction without a gene match. The germline V gene gives CDR1 as MDHEN and CDR2 as SYDVKM. Including the terminal cysteine and phenylalanine, the CDR3 comprises 15 residues. Of the read, only the CDR3 DNA is kept; its 45 bases are in frame from base 1.

The chain is assembled from TRBV28 and TRBJ2-6; the junction holds 7 bases that match TRBD2. The sequencing input was PBMCs. The source of this sequence is a young woman in good health and CMV-seronegative. The DNA reads TGTGCCAGCAGTTTTGGGGGGGCTGGGGCCAACGTCCTGACTTTC. Translated, it gives CASSFGGAGANVLTF.